The 10 T cell receptor beta chains below all came from one sample that was sequenced in a study of T-cell reconstitution after alpha-beta-depleted transplantation in children. Unique molecular identifiers were used in preparing the TCRbeta library. One entry per CDR3 protein, called by TCRdb with MiXCR from the PCR reads. The profile shows 250,000 to 300,000 distinct CDR3 sequences, 10% of them singletons. This sample comprised PBMCs, obtained before TCRalphabeta/CD19-depleted stem cell transplant. The receptors come from a boy less than two years old with acute myeloid leukemia, due to receive a stem cell transplant.

This clonotype was counted ten times or more. The chain couples TRBV6-1 to TRBJ2-3; TRBD1 aligns across 7 bases. This CDR3 region has 13 residues. Per the germline V gene, CDR1 is MNHNS and CDR2 is SASEGT. J lost 5 bases, V lost 5 bases, and 4 bases had no gene match. CDR3 amino acids: CASSRTGGDTQYF. DNA for the CDR3: TGTGCCAGCAGTCGGACAGGAGGAGATACGCAGTATTTT.

This clonotype appeared a few times. This chain uses TRBV29-1 with TRBJ2-5; 9 bases are a match to TRBD2. Germline values: CDR1 SQVTM, CDR2 ANQGSEA. V trimming: 3 bases; J trimming: 5 bases; junction bases outside the gene matches: 10. The CDR3 is made up of 15 amino acids. As DNA, the CDR3 is TGCAGCGTTGAGGGGGTAGCGGGAGTGGAGGAGACCCAGTACTTC. Its protein is CSVEGVAGVEETQYF.

The sample holds many counts of this clonotype. The chain carries TRBV6-1 and TRBJ1-1; D ambiguous. CDR1 and CDR2 from the germline V gene are MNHNS and SASEGT. CDR3 length: 13 amino acids. Trimming cost V 6 bases and J 0 bases, with 8 bases left between them. This chain's CDR3 is CASSPIMNTEAFF. The DNA for the CDR3 is TGTGCCAGCAGCCCGATTATGAACACTGAAGCTTTCTTT.

Many counts were recorded for this clonotype. The chain joins TRBV5-1 to TRBJ2-7; perhaps TRBD2 as D (6 bases). Deletions cut 3 bases from V and 3 bases from J, with 7 bases between. CDR3 length: 12 residues. Per the germline V gene, CDR1 is SGHRS and CDR2 is YFSETQ. CDR3 region: CASSSGVYEQYF. Here the CDR3 DNA reads TGCGCCAGCAGCTCGGGAGTCTACGAGCAGTACTTC. Looking up the rest from reference TRBV5-1 and TRBJ2-7 gives the full variable domain: KAGVTQTPRYLIKTRGQQVTLSCSPISGHRSVSWYQQTPGQGLQFLFEYFSETQRNKGNFPGRFSGRQFSNSRSEMNVSTLELGDSALYLCASSSGVYEQYFGPGTRLTVT.

This chain connects TRBV28 to TRBJ2-7; no clear D gene. In germline, CDR1 is MDHEN, CDR2 SYDVKM. The CDR3 is 14 amino acids. With 3 bases removed from V and 4 bases from J, the gap between germline ends came to 13 bases. The CDR3 nucleotides are TGTGCCAGCAGTTTGTGGGGTGGTTTTTACGAGCAGTACTTC. It encodes CASSLWGGFYEQYF.

This clonotype has ten or more counts. The V call is TRBV10-3, the J call TRBJ2-7, with 10 bases fitting TRBD2. The V segment lost 8 bases and the J segment 5 bases; nucleotides outside the gene matches: 12. CDR1 ENHRY and CDR2 SYGVKD come from the germline V gene. This CDR3 comprises 15 residues. This chain's CDR3 is CAIAPLAGASHEQYF. Here the CDR3 DNA reads TGTGCCATCGCCCCCCTAGCGGGAGCTTCCCACGAGCAGTACTTC.

This clonotype has at least ten counts. The genes are TRBV10-3 and TRBJ2-1, with 8 bases aligning to TRBD2. The CDR3 length is 14 residues. J lost 0 bases, V lost 9 bases, and 4 bases had no gene match. Germline V gene sequence: CDR1 ENHRY, CDR2 SYGVKD. The CDR3 loop reads CAIQRGSSYNEQFF. CDR3 sequence (DNA): TGTGCCATACAGCGGGGGAGCTCCTACAATGAGCAGTTCTTC.

The chain joins TRBV6-1 to TRBJ1-5; D gene ambiguous. This CDR3 region has 13 residues. Trimming took 6 bases from V and 5 from J, leaving 11 bases between them. Germline loops: CDR1 MNHNS, CDR2 SASEGT. The DNA of the CDR3 is TGTGCCAGCAGCCGGACTCCCGATCAGCCCCAGCATTTT. Protein product: CASSRTPDQPQHF.

This clonotype was picked up many times. The chain uses TRBV7-2 and TRBJ2-5, with 8 bases that match TRBD2. Trimming at V came to 0 bases and at J to 0 bases, leaving 6 bases not matched to a gene. The CDR3 is 17 residues long. Looked up from germline, CDR1 is SGHTA and CDR2 is FQGNSA. DNA for the CDR3: TGTGCCAGCAGCTTAGCCCTAGCGGGTAATTACCAAGAGACCCAGTACTTC. It yields the protein CASSLALAGNYQETQYF.

Notes on this clonotype: A read error may be the cause here, since a much bigger clone is one base away. The V and J genes are TRBV28 and TRBJ1-1, with 7 bases that match TRBD1. The CDR3 runs 15 residues. Germline loops: CDR1 MDHEN, CDR2 SYDVKM. This CDR3 reads CASSSIRGLNTEDFF. As DNA, the CDR3 is TGTGCCAGCAGTTCTATCAGGGGGTTGAACACTGAAGATTTCTTT.